This T cell receptor beta chain was obtained from a study of memory CD4+ T cells and cytomegalovirus serostatus. The sort gate was single viable CD3+CD4+CD8-CD45RO+ cells for memory CD4+ T cells. Serum IgG to CMV pp150, pp28, p38 and p52 defined serostatus. The repertoire was sequenced with immunoSEQ multiplex PCR; TCRdb's copy has only in-frame clones and lacks some. The table shows about 61,000 clones, with roughly 80% occurring only once. In germline, CDR1 is SGHVS, CDR2 FQNEAQ. V gave up 3 bases and J gave up 1 base, with 18 bases separating them. This CDR3 comprises 17 residues. With respect to this clone: Its specificity is unknown.

Study-wide results and limits: CMV serostatus prediction reached median AUC around 0.95, or 0.9 with US-trained model.

The receptor comes from an adult in good health and CMV-seronegative. This chain connects TRBV7-8 to TRBJ1-1; tentatively, D is TRBD1 (5 bases). The sample taken for sequencing was memory CD4+ T cells from blood. In DNA, the CDR3 is TGTGCCAGCAGCTTGGGACCGTTGTCGGGAGAGAACACTGAAGCTTTCTTT. Translation: CASSLGPLSGENTEAFF.